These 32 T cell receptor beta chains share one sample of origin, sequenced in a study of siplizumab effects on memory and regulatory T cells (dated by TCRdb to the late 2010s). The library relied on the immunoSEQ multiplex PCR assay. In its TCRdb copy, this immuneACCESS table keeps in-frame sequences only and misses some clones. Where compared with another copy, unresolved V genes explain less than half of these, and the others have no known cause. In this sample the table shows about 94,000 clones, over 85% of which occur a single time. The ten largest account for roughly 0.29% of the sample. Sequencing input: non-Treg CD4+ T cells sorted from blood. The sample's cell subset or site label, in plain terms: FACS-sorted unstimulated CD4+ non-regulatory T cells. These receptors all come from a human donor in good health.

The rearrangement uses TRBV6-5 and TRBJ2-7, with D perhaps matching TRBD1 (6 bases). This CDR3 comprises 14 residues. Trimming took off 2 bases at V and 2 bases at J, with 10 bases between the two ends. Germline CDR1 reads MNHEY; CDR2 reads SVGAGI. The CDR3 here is CASSYGRGPYEQYF. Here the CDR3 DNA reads TGTGCCAGCAGTTACGGCAGGGGCCCCTACGAGCAGTACTTC.

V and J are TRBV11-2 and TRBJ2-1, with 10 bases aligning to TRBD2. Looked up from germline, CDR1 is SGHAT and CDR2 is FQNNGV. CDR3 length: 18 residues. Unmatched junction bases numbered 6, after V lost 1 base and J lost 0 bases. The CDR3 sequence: CASSLVVAGGRSYNEQFF. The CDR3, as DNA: TGTGCCAGCAGCTTAGTGGTAGCGGGAGGCCGCTCCTACAATGAGCAGTTCTTC.

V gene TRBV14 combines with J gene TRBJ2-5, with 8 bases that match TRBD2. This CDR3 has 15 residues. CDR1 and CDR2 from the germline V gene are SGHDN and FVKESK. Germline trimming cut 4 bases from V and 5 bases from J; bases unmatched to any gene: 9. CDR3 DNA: TGTGCCAGCAGCCGATCAGCGGGAGCCCAGGAGACCCAGTACTTC. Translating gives CASSRSAGAQETQYF.

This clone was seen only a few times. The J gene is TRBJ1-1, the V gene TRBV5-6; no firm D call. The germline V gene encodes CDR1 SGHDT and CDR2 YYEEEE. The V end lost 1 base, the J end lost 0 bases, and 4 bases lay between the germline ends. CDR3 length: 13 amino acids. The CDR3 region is CASSLMVNTEAFF. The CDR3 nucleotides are TGTGCCAGCAGCTTGATGGTGAACACTGAAGCTTTCTTT.

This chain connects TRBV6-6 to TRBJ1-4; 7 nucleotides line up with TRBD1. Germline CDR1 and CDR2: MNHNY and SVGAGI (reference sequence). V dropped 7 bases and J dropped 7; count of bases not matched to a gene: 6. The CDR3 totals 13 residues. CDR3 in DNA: TGTGCCAGCAAGACAGGGACTCGTGAAAAACTGTTTTTT. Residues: CASKTGTREKLFF.

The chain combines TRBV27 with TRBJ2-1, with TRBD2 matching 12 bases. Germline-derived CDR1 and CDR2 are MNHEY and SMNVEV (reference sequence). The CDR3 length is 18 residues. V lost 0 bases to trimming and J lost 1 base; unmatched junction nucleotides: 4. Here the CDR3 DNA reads TGTGCCAGCAGTTTATCGACTAGCGGGAGATTTTCCTACAATGAGCAGTTCTTC. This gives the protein CASSLSTSGRFSYNEQFF.

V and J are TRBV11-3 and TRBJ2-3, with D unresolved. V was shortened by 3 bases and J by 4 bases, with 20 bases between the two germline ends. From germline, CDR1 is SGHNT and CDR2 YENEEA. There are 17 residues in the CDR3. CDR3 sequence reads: CASSFRLSARSADTQYF. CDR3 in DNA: TGTGCCAGCAGCTTTCGCCTCTCTGCGAGAAGTGCAGATACGCAGTATTTT.

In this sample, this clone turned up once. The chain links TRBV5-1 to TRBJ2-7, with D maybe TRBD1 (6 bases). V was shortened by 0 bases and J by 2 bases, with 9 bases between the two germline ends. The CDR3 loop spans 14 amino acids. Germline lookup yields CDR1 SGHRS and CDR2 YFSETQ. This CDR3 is CASSLDRGTYEQYF. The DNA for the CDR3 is TGCGCCAGCAGCTTGGATAGGGGGACCTACGAGCAGTACTTC.

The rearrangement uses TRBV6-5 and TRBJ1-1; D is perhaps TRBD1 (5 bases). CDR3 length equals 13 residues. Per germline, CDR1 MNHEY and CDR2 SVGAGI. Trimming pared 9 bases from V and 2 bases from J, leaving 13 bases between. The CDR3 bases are TGTGCCAGTAGGAGACAGCGAAACACTGAAGCTTTCTTT. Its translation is CASRRQRNTEAFF.

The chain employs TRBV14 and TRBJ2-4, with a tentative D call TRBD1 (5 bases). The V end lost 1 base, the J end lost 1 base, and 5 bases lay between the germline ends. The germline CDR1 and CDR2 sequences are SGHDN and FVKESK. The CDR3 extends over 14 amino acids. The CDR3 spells CASSQAGAKNIQYF. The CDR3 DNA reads TGTGCCAGCAGCCAAGCAGGGGCCAAAAACATTCAGTACTTC.

This chain's CDR3 is CSASAGGFPYF. CDR3 coding DNA: TGCAGTGCCTCAGCGGGGGGATTCCCGTATTTT. The V and J genes are TRBV20-1 and TRBJ1-3, with TRBD1 as a possible D gene (5 bases). V shed 6 bases and J shed 16 bases, with 19 bases lying between them. CDR3 length equals 11 residues. Per the germline V gene, CDR1 is DFQATT and CDR2 is SNEGSKA (reference sequence).

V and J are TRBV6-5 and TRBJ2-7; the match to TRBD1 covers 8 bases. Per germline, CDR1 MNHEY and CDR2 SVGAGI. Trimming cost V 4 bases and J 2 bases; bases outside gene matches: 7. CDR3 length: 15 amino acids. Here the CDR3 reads CASSFGQGRTYEQYF. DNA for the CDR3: TGTGCCAGCAGTTTCGGACAGGGAAGGACCTACGAGCAGTACTTC.

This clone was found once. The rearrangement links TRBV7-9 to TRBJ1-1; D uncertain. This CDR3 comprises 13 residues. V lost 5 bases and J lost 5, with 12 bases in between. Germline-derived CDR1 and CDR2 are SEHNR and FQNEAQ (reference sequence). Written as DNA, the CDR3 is TGTGCCAGCAGCCGCACAGATAAAACTGAAGCTTTCTTT. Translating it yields CASSRTDKTEAFF. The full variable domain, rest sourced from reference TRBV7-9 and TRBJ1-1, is DTGVSQNPRHKITKRGQNVTFRCDPISEHNRLYWYRQTLGQGPEFLTYFQNEAQLEKSRLLSDRFSAERPKGSFSTLEIQRTEQGDSAMYLCASSRTDKTEAFFGQGTRLTVV.

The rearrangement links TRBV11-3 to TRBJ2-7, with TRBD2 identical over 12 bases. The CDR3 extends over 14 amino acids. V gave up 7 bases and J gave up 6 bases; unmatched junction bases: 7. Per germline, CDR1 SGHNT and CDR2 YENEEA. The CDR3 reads CASNQLAGGGEQYF. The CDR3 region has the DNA TGTGCCAGCAACCAACTAGCGGGAGGAGGCGAGCAGTACTTC.

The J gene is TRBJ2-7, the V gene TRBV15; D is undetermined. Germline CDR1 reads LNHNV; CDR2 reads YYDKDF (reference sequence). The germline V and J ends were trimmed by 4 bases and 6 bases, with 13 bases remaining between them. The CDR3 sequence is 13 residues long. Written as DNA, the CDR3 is TGTGCCACCAGCACCACAGTGACCCTCGAGCAGTACTTC. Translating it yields CATSTTVTLEQYF. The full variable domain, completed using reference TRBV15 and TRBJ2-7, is DAMVIQNPRYQVTQFGKPVTLSCSQTLNHNVMYWYQQKSSQAPKLLFHYYDKDFNNEADTPDNFQSRRPNTSFCFLDIRSPGLGDTAMYLCATSTTVTLEQYFGPGTRLTVT.

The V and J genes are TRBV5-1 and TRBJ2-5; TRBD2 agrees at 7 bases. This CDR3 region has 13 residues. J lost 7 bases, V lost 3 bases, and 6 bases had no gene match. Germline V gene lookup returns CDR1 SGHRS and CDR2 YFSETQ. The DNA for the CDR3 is TGCGCCAGCAGCTCGGAAGGGAGGGGGACCCAGTACTTC. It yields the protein CASSSEGRGTQYF.

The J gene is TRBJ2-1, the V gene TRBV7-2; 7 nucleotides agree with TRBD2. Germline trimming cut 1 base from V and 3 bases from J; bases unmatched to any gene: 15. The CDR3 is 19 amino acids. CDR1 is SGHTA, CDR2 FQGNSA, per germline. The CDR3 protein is CASSLVSFSREFRYNEQFF. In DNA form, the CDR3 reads TGTGCCAGCAGCTTAGTTTCCTTCTCGCGGGAGTTTCGCTACAATGAGCAGTTCTTC.

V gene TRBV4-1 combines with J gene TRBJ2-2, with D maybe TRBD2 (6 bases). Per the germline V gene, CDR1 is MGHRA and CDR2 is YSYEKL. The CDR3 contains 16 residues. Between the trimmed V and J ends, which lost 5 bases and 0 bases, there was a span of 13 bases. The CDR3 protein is CASSSLSGANTGELFF. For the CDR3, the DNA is TGCGCCAGCAGCTCCTTGTCGGGGGCGAACACCGGGGAGCTGTTTTTT.

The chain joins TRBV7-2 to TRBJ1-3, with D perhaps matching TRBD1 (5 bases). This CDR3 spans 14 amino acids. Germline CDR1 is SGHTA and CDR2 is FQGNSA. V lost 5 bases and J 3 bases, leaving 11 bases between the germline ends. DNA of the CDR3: TGTGCCAGCAGCCCCCAGAGGGGTGGAAACACCATATATTTT. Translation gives CASSPQRGGNTIYF.

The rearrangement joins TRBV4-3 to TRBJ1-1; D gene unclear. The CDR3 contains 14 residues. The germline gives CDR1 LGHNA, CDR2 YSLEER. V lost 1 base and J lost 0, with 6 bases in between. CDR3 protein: CASSQAGLNTEAFF. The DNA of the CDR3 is TGCGCCAGCAGCCAAGCCGGGTTGAACACTGAAGCTTTCTTT.

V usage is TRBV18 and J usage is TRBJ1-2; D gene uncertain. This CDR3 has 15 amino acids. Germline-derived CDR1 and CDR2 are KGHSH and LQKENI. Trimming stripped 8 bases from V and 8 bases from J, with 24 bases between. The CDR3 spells CASQITLEGADGYTF. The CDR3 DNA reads TGTGCCAGCCAAATCACACTGGAGGGAGCGGACGGCTACACCTTC.

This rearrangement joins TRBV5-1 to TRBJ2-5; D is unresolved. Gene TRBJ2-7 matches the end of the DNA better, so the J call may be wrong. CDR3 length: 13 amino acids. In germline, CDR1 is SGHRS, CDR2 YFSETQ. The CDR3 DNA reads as TGCGCCAGCAGCACGGACGTTCGCTACGAGCAGTACTTC. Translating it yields CASSTDVRYEQYF.

The CDR3 DNA follows: TGTGCCAGCAGCTTCAGGACAGGACTAGCGGGGATCTCCTACGAGCAGTACTTC. Its translation: CASSFRTGLAGISYEQYF. The chain joins TRBV5-6 to TRBJ2-7; 12 nucleotides line up with TRBD2. Germline loops: CDR1 SGHDT, CDR2 YYEEEE. This CDR3 is 18 amino acids long. V shed 2 bases and J 0 bases; nucleotides not matched to a gene: 9.

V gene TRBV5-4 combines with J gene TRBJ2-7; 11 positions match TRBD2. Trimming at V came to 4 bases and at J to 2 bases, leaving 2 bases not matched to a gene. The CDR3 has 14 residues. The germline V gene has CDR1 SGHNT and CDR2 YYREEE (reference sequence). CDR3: CASSTSGGTYEQYF. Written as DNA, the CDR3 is TGTGCCAGCAGCACTAGCGGGGGCACCTACGAGCAGTACTTC. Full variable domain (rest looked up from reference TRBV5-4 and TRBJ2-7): ETGVTQSPTHLIKTRGQQVTLRCSSQSGHNTVSWYQQALGQGPQFIFQYYREEENGRGNFPPRFSGLQFPNYSSELNVNALELDDSALYLCASSTSGGTYEQYFGPGTRLTVT.

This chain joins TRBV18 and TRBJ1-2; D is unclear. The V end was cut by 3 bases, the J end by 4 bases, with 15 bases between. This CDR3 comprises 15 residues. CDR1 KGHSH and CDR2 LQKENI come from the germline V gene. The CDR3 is CASSPTPGSFYGYTF. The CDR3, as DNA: TGTGCCAGCTCACCCACACCCGGGTCCTTCTATGGCTACACCTTC.

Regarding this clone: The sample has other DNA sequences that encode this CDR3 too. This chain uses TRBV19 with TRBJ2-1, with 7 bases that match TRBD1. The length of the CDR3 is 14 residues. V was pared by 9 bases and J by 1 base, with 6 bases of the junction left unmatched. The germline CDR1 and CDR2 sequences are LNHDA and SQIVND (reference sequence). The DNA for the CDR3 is TGTGCCAGCCGGAACAGGGGATCCTACAATGAGCAGTTCTTC. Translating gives CASRNRGSYNEQFF.

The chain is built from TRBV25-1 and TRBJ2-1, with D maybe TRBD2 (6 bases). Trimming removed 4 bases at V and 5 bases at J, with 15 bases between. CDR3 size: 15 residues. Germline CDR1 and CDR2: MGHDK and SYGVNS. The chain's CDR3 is CASSALRGWNNEQFF. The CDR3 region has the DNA TGTGCCAGCAGTGCTCTGCGGGGATGGAACAATGAGCAGTTCTTC.

Written as DNA, the CDR3 is TGTGCCAGCAGCTACATCCCGGACAGAGAAGCTTTCTTT. Translated, it gives CASSYIPDREAFF. The chain is built from TRBV5-8 and TRBJ1-1; tentatively, D is TRBD1 (6 bases). V was pared by 3 bases and J by 8 bases, with 14 bases between. Germline CDR1 reads SGHTS; CDR2 reads YDEGEE. The CDR3 is made up of 13 amino acids.

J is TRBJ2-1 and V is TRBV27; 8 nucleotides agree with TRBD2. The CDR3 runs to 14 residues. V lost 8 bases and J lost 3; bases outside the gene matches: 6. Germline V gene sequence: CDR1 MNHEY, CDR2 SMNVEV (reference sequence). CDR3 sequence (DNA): TGTGCCAGCGGAGCGGGAGTTAACTACAATGAGCAGTTCTTC. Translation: CASGAGVNYNEQFF.

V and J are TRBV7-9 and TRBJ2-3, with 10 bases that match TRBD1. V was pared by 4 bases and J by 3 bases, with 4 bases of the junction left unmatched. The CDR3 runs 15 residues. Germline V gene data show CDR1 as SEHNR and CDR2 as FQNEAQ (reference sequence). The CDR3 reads CASSWGQGWTDTQYF. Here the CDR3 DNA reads TGTGCCAGCAGCTGGGGACAGGGGTGGACAGATACGCAGTATTTT. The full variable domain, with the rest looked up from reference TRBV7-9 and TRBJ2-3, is DTGVSQNPRHKITKRGQNVTFRCDPISEHNRLYWYRQTLGQGPEFLTYFQNEAQLEKSRLLSDRFSAERPKGSFSTLEIQRTEQGDSAMYLCASSWGQGWTDTQYFGPGTRLTVL.

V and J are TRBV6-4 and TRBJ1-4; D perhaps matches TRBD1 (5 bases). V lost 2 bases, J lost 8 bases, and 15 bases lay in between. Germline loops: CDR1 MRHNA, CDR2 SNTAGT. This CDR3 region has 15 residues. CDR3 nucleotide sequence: TGTGCCAGCAGTGACACTTGGGGGGTCGGCGAAAAACTGTTTTTT. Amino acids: CASSDTWGVGEKLFF.

The CDR3 sequence: CASSLRQNYGYTF. Here the CDR3 DNA reads TGTGCCAGCAGCTTAAGACAGAACTATGGCTACACCTTC. This chain joins TRBV7-9 and TRBJ1-2, with a weak D call TRBD1 (5 bases). The CDR3 is 13 amino acids. The germline CDR1 and CDR2 sequences are SEHNR and FQNEAQ (reference sequence). With 2 bases removed from V and 2 bases from J, the gap between germline ends came to 6 bases.